The entry below describes one T cell receptor (beta chain). The entry originates in a study of T-cell reconstitution after alpha-beta-depleted transplantation in children. Preparation of the TCRbeta library used unique molecular identifiers. Each CDR3 protein gets one entry after TCRdb re-called the PCR reads with MiXCR. The sample lists almost 400,000 distinct CDR3 sequences; 20% were seen once. V lost 5 bases, J lost 7 bases, and 15 bases lay in between. The CDR3 is 12 residues long. Germline loops: CDR1 DFQATT, CDR2 SNEGSKA (reference sequence). The origin of this receptor is a human donor who donated a stem cell graft to a child with acute myeloid leukemia. The rearrangement joins TRBV20-1 to TRBJ2-7; D is unresolved. The starting material was PBMCs from the stem cell graft donor, obtained from the stem cell graft. CDR3 DNA: TGCAGTGCTTCATACTCCTTAGGGGAGCAGTACTTC. Translated: CSASYSLGEQYF.